This T cell receptor (beta chain) was recovered during a study of PD-1 blockade in mismatch repair-deficient tumors. Germline lookup yields CDR1 SGHRS and CDR2 YFSETQ. V shed 1 base and J 8 bases; nucleotides not matched to a gene: 2. The CDR3 runs to 13 residues. Using immunoSEQ multiplex PCR, the repertoire was profiled, and TCRdb retains in-frame clones only, with some absent. The profile covers 60,000 to 65,000 clones, with around 88% appearing a single time and roughly 13% taken by the ten largest. The rearrangement uses TRBV5-1 and TRBJ1-3; 8 bases line up with TRBD1. The specimen was peripheral blood, collected 52 weeks after starting pembrolizumab. The clonotype was recovered from an adult with mismatch repair-deficient cancer. CDR3 protein: CASSLTGGDTIYF. The CDR3 DNA follows: TGCGCCAGCAGCTTGACAGGGGGGGACACCATATATTTT. Full variable domain (rest looked up from reference TRBV5-1 and TRBJ1-3): KAGVTQTPRYLIKTRGQQVTLSCSPISGHRSVSWYQQTPGQGLQFLFEYFSETQRNKGNFPGRFSGRQFSNSRSEMNVSTLELGDSALYLCASSLTGGDTIYFGEGSWLTVV.